Presented here are 11 T cell receptor beta chains from one specimen sequenced in a study of T cells after yellow fever vaccination. Via MiXCR, TCRdb re-called the 5' RACE reads, giving one row per CDR3 protein. The sample includes roughly 400,000 distinct CDR3 sequences, over 15% seen only once; the top ten take over 15%. Sample: PBMCs, taken before the yellow fever booster vaccination. These receptors all come from a man aged 18 to 29 who received the YFV17D yellow fever vaccine.

The rearrangement links TRBV5-6 to TRBJ2-2; D call uncertain. The CDR3 sequence is 15 residues long. Deletions cut 0 bases from V and 4 bases from J, with 10 bases between. Germline V gene sequence: CDR1 SGHDT, CDR2 YYEEEE. The DNA for the CDR3 is TGTGCCAGCAGCTTGGGGATGGCCGGCACCGGGGAGCTGTTTTTT. This encodes CASSLGMAGTGELFF.

This clonotype was seen ten or more times. The chain employs TRBV11-2 and TRBJ2-1; 10 nucleotides line up with TRBD1. V lost 4 bases to trimming and J lost 3 bases; unmatched junction nucleotides: 3. From germline, CDR1 is SGHAT and CDR2 FQNNGV. The CDR3 length is 15 residues. CDR3 nucleotide sequence: TGTGCCAGCAGCTCCGGGACAGGGGTCTACAATGAGCAGTTCTTC. It specifies CASSSGTGVYNEQFF.

This clonotype was picked up a small number of times. This sequence joins TRBV2 and TRBJ2-3; 7 bases fit TRBD1. V was clipped by 4 bases and J by 3 bases; unmatched bases: 7. The CDR3 consists of 15 residues. Germline V gene sequence: CDR1 SNHLY, CDR2 FYNNEI. The CDR3 DNA is TGTGCCAGCAGTGTCAGGACAGGCCTGACAGATACGCAGTATTTT. Its protein is CASSVRTGLTDTQYF.

The CDR3 DNA sequence: TGCAGTGGGGGGGCCGGGAGCAATCAGCCCCAGCATTTT. It is translated as CSGGAGSNQPQHF. The chain combines TRBV20-1 with TRBJ1-5; weak D call: TRBD1 (6 bases). Germline V gene sequence: CDR1 DFQATT, CDR2 SNEGSKA (reference sequence). This CDR3 has 13 amino acids. V gave up 7 bases and J gave up 1 base, with 11 bases separating them.

This clonotype was seen more than once but under ten times. The chain links TRBV2 to TRBJ2-7; weak D call: TRBD1 (6 bases). CDR3 length equals 17 residues. The V and J ends lost 1 base and 9 bases respectively, with 25 bases between them. From germline, CDR1 is SNHLY and CDR2 FYNNEI. CDR3 in amino acids: CASSEVDWGDRHSGQYV. CDR3 in DNA: TGTGCCAGCAGTGAAGTAGATTGGGGTGACAGGCACTCTGGGCAGTACGTC.

This chain connects TRBV27 to TRBJ2-7, with D maybe TRBD2 (6 bases). The germline V gene encodes CDR1 MNHEY and CDR2 SMNVEV (reference sequence). CDR3 length: 15 residues. V was clipped by 0 bases and J by 3 bases, with 12 bases between them. CDR3 loop: CASSLSLNGGYEQYF. As DNA, the CDR3 is TGTGCCAGCAGTTTATCGTTAAACGGGGGCTACGAGCAGTACTTC.

The chain employs TRBV3-1 and TRBJ1-1; no firm D call. V lost 5 bases to trimming and J lost 3 bases, with 10 bases between them. CDR3 length: 13 residues. Germline V gene data show CDR1 as LGHDT and CDR2 as YNNKEL (reference sequence). CDR3 sequence (DNA): TGTGCCAGCAGCACAGACGGGGACACTGAAGCTTTCTTT. Its translation is CASSTDGDTEAFF.

This sequence joins TRBV6-5 and TRBJ2-4; D perhaps matches TRBD1 (6 bases). This CDR3 contains 18 residues. Germline V gene lookup returns CDR1 MNHEY and CDR2 SVGAGI. The V gene lost 6 bases and the J gene lost 0 bases, with 21 bases spanning the gap. CDR3 coding DNA: TGTGCCAGCAGCCCGGGACAACCTATCTTCGTAGCCAAAAACATTCAGTACTTC. The encoded protein is CASSPGQPIFVAKNIQYF.

This clonotype was observed a few times. The chain couples TRBV3-1 to TRBJ2-2; D possibly corresponds to TRBD2 (5 bases). This CDR3 is 16 amino acids long. Germline CDR1 LGHDT, CDR2 YNNKEL (reference sequence). V was clipped by 0 bases and J by 7 bases, with 15 bases between them. The CDR3 region has the DNA TGTGCCAGCAGCCAAGAAGAGGGAATCAAGGGCGGGGAGCTGTTTTTT. It specifies CASSQEEGIKGGELFF.

The chain is built from TRBV6-1 and TRBJ1-1; perhaps TRBD1 as D (5 bases). The CDR3 covers 13 residues. CDR1 and CDR2 (germline): MNHNS, SASEGT. Trimming cost V 7 bases and J 4 bases, with 13 bases left between them. CDR3 residues: CASKWQGPTEAFF. CDR3 DNA: TGTGCCAGCAAATGGCAGGGCCCCACTGAAGCTTTCTTT.

CDR3 region: CASSQWKGVLREQYF. The CDR3 bases are TGTGCCAGCAGCCAATGGAAAGGGGTGCTTCGCGAGCAGTACTTC. The rearrangement joins TRBV16 to TRBJ2-7; D might be TRBD1 (5 bases). CDR1 is KGHSY, CDR2 FQNENV, per germline. V was cut by 1 base and J by 6 bases, with 16 bases left in between. There are 15 residues in the CDR3.